The 7 T cell receptor beta chains given below trace back to one sample, sequenced in a study of T cells in Graves' hyperthyroidism and ophthalmopathy. The TCR beta CDR3 regions underwent amplification using RNA transcripts as the source. TCR CDR3 underwent first-round RT-PCR with the HTBI primer set. Using its own MiXCR run on the multiplex PCR reads, TCRdb lists one record per CDR3 protein. The data show hundreds of thousands of distinct CDR3 sequences, approximately 15% seen once. Sequencing was done on a sample of blood. The receptors originated from a woman in her twenties or thirties with Graves' hyperthyroidism that later progressed to Graves' ophthalmopathy.

The chain recombines TRBV5-5 with TRBJ1-5; D is unresolved. The CDR3 spans 14 residues. Trimming left V 2 bases short and J 7 bases short, with 13 bases between. Germline V lookup: CDR1 SGHKS, CDR2 YYEKEE (reference sequence). CDR3 loop: CASSFGQFRQPQHF. DNA for the CDR3: TGTGCCAGCAGCTTCGGGCAGTTTAGACAGCCCCAGCATTTT.

In its sample, this clonotype was seen a few times. This chain links TRBV19 with TRBJ1-2, with a possible D match to TRBD1 (5 bases). The CDR3 is made up of 12 amino acids. CDR1 is LNHDA and CDR2 is SQIVND in the germline V gene (reference sequence). V was pared by 7 bases and J by 4 bases, with 10 bases between. The CDR3 spells CASTRGPYGYTF. The CDR3 nucleotides read TGTGCCAGTACCCGGGGACCCTATGGCTACACCTTC.

This clonotype was counted ten times or more. This rearrangement joins TRBV19 to TRBJ2-3; D remains unclear. CDR1 LNHDA and CDR2 SQIVND come from the germline V gene (reference sequence). This CDR3 spans 15 amino acids. V was shortened by 3 bases and J by 0 bases, with 10 bases between the two germline ends. CDR3 bases: TGTGCCAGTAGTATTGGCAGCATTAGCACAGATACGCAGTATTTT. This translates into CASSIGSISTDTQYF.

This clonotype was counted at least ten times. The J gene is TRBJ2-3, the V gene TRBV6-1, with D tentatively TRBD1 (6 bases). V lost 2 bases and J lost 4, with 7 bases in between. In germline, CDR1 is MNHNS, CDR2 SASEGT. The CDR3 loop spans 13 amino acids. CDR3 in amino acids: CASSEQGSDTQYF. CDR3 nucleotides: TGTGCCAGCAGTGAACAGGGGTCAGATACGCAGTATTTT.

This clonotype was seen many times. The chain has TRBV19 and TRBJ2-3; TRBD2 matches 12 bases. V gave up 5 bases and J gave up 2 bases; unmatched junction bases: 5. The CDR3 totals 16 residues. Germline V gene data show CDR1 as LNHDA and CDR2 as SQIVND (reference sequence). For the CDR3, the DNA is TGTGCCAGTAGTCTTCGACTAGCGGGAGACACAGATACGCAGTATTTT. Protein sequence: CASSLRLAGDTDTQYF. The full variable domain, in which reference TRBV19 and TRBJ2-3 provide the parts outside the CDR3, is DGGITQSPKYLFRKEGQNVTLSCEQNLNHDAMYWYRQDPGQGLRLIYYSQIVNDFQKGDIAEGYSVSREKKESFPLTVTSAQKNPTAFYLCASSLRLAGDTDTQYFGPGTRLTVL.

In regard to this clonotype: A much larger clone lies one base from this, so it may be a read error. The chain couples TRBV28 to TRBJ2-7, with a possible D match to TRBD2 (5 bases). Per the germline V gene, CDR1 is MDHEN and CDR2 is SYDVKM. Trimming pared 10 bases from V and 6 bases from J, leaving 19 bases between. This CDR3 spans 13 amino acids. This CDR3 reads CANTYSVRGEQYF. CDR3 nucleotides: TGTGCCAACACCTACTCGGTTCGGGGCGAGCAGTACTTC.

Of note for this clonotype: This could be a read error, since a much larger clone is one nucleotide away. This rearrangement joins TRBV6-1 to TRBJ2-1, with 13 bases lining up with TRBD2. The J call is doubtful: the DNA matches TRBJ2-7 better. The CDR3 is made up of 15 amino acids. The germline V gene has CDR1 MNHNS and CDR2 SASEGT. CDR3 sequence: CASRLLAGGSNEQYF. The CDR3, as DNA: TGTGCCAGCAGACTACTAGCGGGAGGGTCCAATGAGCAGTACTTC.